A single sample is the source of the 8 T cell receptor beta chains below, sequenced in a study of T cell responses to AZD1222 COVID-19 vaccine (dated by TCRdb to about 2021). The library was obtained by the immunoSEQ multiplex PCR assay. Here the immuneACCESS table is served through TCRdb, limited to in-frame sequences with V and J called. Missing clones are a known gap in these copies; in checked studies unresolved V genes cover under half, and the rest lacks a known reason. The sample profile shows some 150,000 clones; about 91% of them were found once. The top ten constitute roughly 2% of the sample. According to the study, the label for this sample's time point signals: baseline before first vaccination. The sequencing here drew on peripheral blood, taken on day 0 of AZD1222 vaccination. The receptors originated from an adult in good health.

The chain employs TRBV28 and TRBJ1-5, with TRBD1 as a possible D gene (5 bases). This CDR3 has 14 residues. V gave up 3 bases and J gave up 6 bases, with 12 bases separating them. CDR1 MDHEN and CDR2 SYDVKM come from the germline V gene. CDR3: CASSFPRVGQPQHF. The CDR3 DNA reads as TGTGCCAGCAGTTTCCCCAGGGTGGGTCAGCCCCAGCATTTT.

The V call is TRBV6-5, the J call TRBJ2-2; perhaps TRBD2 as D (6 bases). V was shortened by 8 bases and J by 7 bases, with 11 bases between the two germline ends. The CDR3 spans 12 residues. CDR1 MNHEY and CDR2 SVGAGI come from the germline V gene. Here the CDR3 reads CASLRGIGELFF. Here the CDR3 DNA reads TGTGCCAGCTTACGGGGGATCGGGGAGCTGTTTTTT.

The rearrangement joins TRBV2 to TRBJ2-4; D is ambiguous. The germline V and J ends were trimmed by 3 bases and 9 bases, with 15 bases remaining between them. In germline, CDR1 is SNHLY, CDR2 FYNNEI. The CDR3 is 14 residues long. The CDR3 DNA is TGTGCCAGCAGTGAGGGCAGCTACGGCTTCATTCAGTACTTC. Amino acid sequence: CASSEGSYGFIQYF.

The chain recombines TRBV3-1 (or the pseudogene TRBV3-2) with TRBJ2-4, with D possibly being TRBD1 or TRBD2 (5 bases each). Germline V gene data show CDR1 as LGHDT and CDR2 as YNNKEL (reference sequence). There are 13 residues in the CDR3. V lost 4 bases and J 9 bases, leaving 13 bases between the germline ends. For the CDR3, the DNA is TGTGCCAGCAGCCCCAACCCAGGGACCATTCAGTACTTC. This sequence encodes CASSPNPGTIQYF.

This sequence joins TRBV5-4 and TRBJ1-6; D might be TRBD1 (5 bases). This CDR3 has 14 residues. Trimming left V 0 bases short and J 10 bases short, with 11 bases between. CDR1 and CDR2 (germline): SGHNT, YYREEE (reference sequence). CDR3 DNA: TGTGCCAGCAGCTTGGAGGCAGGGCGATCACCCCTCCACTTT. Its translation is CASSLEAGRSPLHF.

The rearrangement uses TRBV10-3 and TRBJ2-1; weak D call: TRBD2 (5 bases). Germline V lookup: CDR1 ENHRY, CDR2 SYGVKD. This CDR3 spans 12 amino acids. With 6 bases removed from V and 4 bases from J, the gap between germline ends came to 7 bases. The CDR3 reads CAIRDFYNEQFF. The DNA of the CDR3 is TGTGCCATCAGGGACTTTTACAATGAGCAGTTCTTC.

The V gene is TRBV19, the J gene TRBJ2-7; the D is unclear. Germline CDR1 reads LNHDA; CDR2 reads SQIVND (reference sequence). The CDR3 runs 12 residues. Trimming took 5 bases from V and 4 from J, leaving 9 bases between them. The CDR3 DNA is TGTGCCAGTAGTTCTCCCACTTACGAGCAGTACTTC. Protein: CASSSPTYEQYF.

The rearrangement uses TRBV6-5 and TRBJ1-4; 7 bases map to TRBD1. J gave up 5 bases and V 6 bases, and 9 bases lay outside the gene matches. Germline assignment: CDR1 MNHEY and CDR2 SVGAGI. This CDR3 comprises 15 residues. The CDR3 nucleotides read TGTGCCAGCAGATACAGGGGAGGGGGGAATGAAAAACTGTTTTTT. Translation: CASRYRGGGNEKLFF.